These 9 T cell receptor beta chains were all obtained from the same sample, sequenced in a study of T cells after yellow fever vaccination. MiXCR was run by TCRdb on the 5' RACE reads, yielding one entry per CDR3 protein. Of 550,000 or so distinct CDR3 sequences in the sample, roughly 19% are singletons; the top ten hold approximately 15%. Sequencing used PBMCs, obtained 15 days after the yellow fever booster vaccination. Source of these receptors: a man aged 25-40 years who received the YFV17D yellow fever vaccine.

This clonotype was observed a few times. V gene TRBV10-1 combines with J gene TRBJ2-2, with unresolved D. The germline V and J ends were trimmed by 5 bases and 6 bases, with 16 bases remaining between them. There are 15 residues in the CDR3. Looked up from germline, CDR1 is WNHNN and CDR2 is SYGVQD (reference sequence). CDR3 protein: CASSPEPQFSGELFF. CDR3 DNA: TGCGCCAGCAGTCCGGAGCCTCAATTCTCCGGGGAGCTGTTTTTT.

This clonotype was counted a few times. This chain connects TRBV7-9 to TRBJ2-3; TRBD2 agrees at 7 bases. Germline lookup yields CDR1 SEHNR and CDR2 FQNEAQ (reference sequence). Unmatched junction bases numbered 13, after V lost 5 bases and J lost 2 bases. This CDR3 has 17 residues. The CDR3 here is CASSLLIGGSITDTQYF. CDR3 coding DNA: TGTGCCAGCAGCCTCCTGATCGGCGGGAGTATCACAGATACGCAGTATTTT. Full variable domain (rest looked up from reference TRBV7-9 and TRBJ2-3): DTGVSQNPRHKITKRGQNVTFRCDPISEHNRLYWYRQTLGQGPEFLTYFQNEAQLEKSRLLSDRFSAERPKGSFSTLEIQRTEQGDSAMYLCASSLLIGGSITDTQYFGPGTRLTVL.

A few counts support this clonotype. This chain links TRBV18 with TRBJ2-7, with 11 bases matching TRBD2. Looked up from germline, CDR1 is KGHSH and CDR2 is LQKENI. This CDR3 contains 17 residues. The J segment lost 5 bases and the V segment lost 2 bases, leaving 11 bases of the junction unmatched. The CDR3 DNA reads TGTGCCAGCTCACCATCCTGGGTAGCGGGAGGGCCGAACGAGCAGTACTTC. Its translation is CASSPSWVAGGPNEQYF.

This clonotype was counted between two and nine times. The CDR3 sequence is CASSSFPDRGPYYF. CDR3 bases: TGTGCCAGCAGCTCCTTCCCGGACAGGGGGCCCTACTATTTT. V is TRBV7-2 and J is TRBJ2-3; 11 bases fit TRBD1. J lost 15 bases, V lost 4 bases, and 12 bases had no gene match. The V gene's germline CDR1 is SGHTA and CDR2 FQGNSA. The CDR3 covers 14 residues. The full variable domain, its missing parts supplied by reference TRBV7-2 and TRBJ2-3, is GAGVSQSPSNKVTEKGKDVELRCDPISGHTALYWYRQSLGQGLEFLIYFQGNSAPDKSGLPSDRFSAERTGGSVSTLTIQRTQQEDSAVYLCASSSFPDRGPYYFGPGTRLTVL.

CDR3 amino acids: CAISVGLISGANVLTF. For the CDR3, the DNA is TGTGCCATCAGTGTCGGCCTGATTTCTGGGGCCAACGTCCTGACTTTC. The V gene is TRBV10-3, the J gene TRBJ2-6; D call uncertain. The CDR3 is 16 residues long. Germline V gene lookup returns CDR1 ENHRY and CDR2 SYGVKD. Trimming left V 4 bases short and J 1 base short, with 11 bases between.

The chain couples TRBV12-3 or TRBV12-4 to TRBJ1-1; TRBD1 is a possible D gene (5 bases). Trimming cost V 6 bases and J 3 bases, with 11 bases left between them. The CDR3 has 13 residues. The CDR3 DNA reads as TGTGCCAGCAGCATAGACAGCGACACTGAAGCTTTCTTT. Translation: CASSIDSDTEAFF.

This sequence joins TRBV5-5 and TRBJ2-1, with 7 bases matching TRBD2. Trimming took 0 bases from V and 6 from J; bases not matched to a gene: 9. The germline V gene encodes CDR1 SGHKS and CDR2 YYEKEE (reference sequence). The CDR3 is 16 residues long. CDR3 bases: TGTGCCAGCAGCTTGGCCTGGGGGGAGGGTAGCAATGAGCAGTTCTTC. Encoded protein: CASSLAWGEGSNEQFF. Based on the CDR3 plus reference TRBV5-5 and TRBJ2-1, the full variable domain is DAGVTQSPTHLIKTRGQQVTLRCSPISGHKSVSWYQQVLGQGPQFIFQYYEKEERGRGNFPDRFSARQFPNYSSELNVNALLLGDSALYLCASSLAWGEGSNEQFFGPGTRLTVL.

The table lists this clonotype with a few counts. This chain uses TRBV12-3 or TRBV12-4 with TRBJ1-4; TRBD1 is a possible D gene (5 bases). This CDR3 is 13 amino acids long. Trimming removed 6 bases from V and 8 bases from J, with 13 bases in between. Here the CDR3 reads CASSTSGGEKLFF. In DNA, the CDR3 is TGTGCCAGCAGCACAAGCGGGGGAGAAAAACTGTTTTTT.

This clonotype was counted once. One end of the junction is discordant with germline, which a read error may explain. The gene calls are TRBV4-3 and TRBJ2-5; 10 positions agree with TRBD2. The CDR3 extends over 17 amino acids. CDR1 and CDR2 from the germline V gene are LGHNA and YSLEER. CDR3 residues: CTSSQADSGRYQETQYF. The CDR3 nucleotides are TGCACCAGCAGCCAAGCAGATAGCGGGAGGTACCAAGAGACCCAGTACTTC.